This T cell receptor (beta chain) came from a study of Ad26.COV2.S vaccination and SARS-CoV-2 variants. Clones were read by immunoSEQ multiplex PCR, and TCRdb kept only the in-frame ones, dropping some. The sample has about 480,000 clones, 70% to 90% seen once. Described treatment: about 20 received Ad26.COV2.S at low or high dose, single or two shots; five or six received placebo; per-sample allocation not given. On day 63 after the first injection, vaccine and placebo recipients gave samples. Germline CDR1 LGHDT, CDR2 YNNKEL (reference sequence). The V and J ends lost 0 bases and 9 bases respectively, with 14 bases between them. CDR3 size: 14 residues.

V is TRBV3-1 (or the pseudogene TRBV3-2) and J is TRBJ2-5; possibly TRBD1 or TRBD2 for D (5 bases each). Sequenced material: peripheral blood, taken in a trial of Ad26.COV2.S vaccine versus placebo. This sequence originates from a person aged 18-65 years who received the Ad26.COV2.S COVID-19 vaccine or a placebo. In nucleotides, the CDR3 is TGTGCCAGCAGCCAAGATTCAGGGCCCGGGGCCCAGTACTTC. It specifies CASSQDSGPGAQYF.